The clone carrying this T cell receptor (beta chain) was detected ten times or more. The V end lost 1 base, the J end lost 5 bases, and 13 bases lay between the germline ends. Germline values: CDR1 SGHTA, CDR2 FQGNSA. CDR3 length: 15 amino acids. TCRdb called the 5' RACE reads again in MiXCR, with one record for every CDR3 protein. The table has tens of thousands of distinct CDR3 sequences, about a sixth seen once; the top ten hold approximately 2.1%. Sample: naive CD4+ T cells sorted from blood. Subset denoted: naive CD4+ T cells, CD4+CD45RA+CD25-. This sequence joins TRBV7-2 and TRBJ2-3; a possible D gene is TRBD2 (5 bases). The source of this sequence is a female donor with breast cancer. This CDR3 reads CASSLDFSAGDTQYF. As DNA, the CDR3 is TGTGCCAGCAGCTTAGACTTTAGCGCAGGAGATACGCAGTATTTT.